Presented here are 22 T cell receptor beta chains from one specimen sequenced in a study of T cell responses to AZD1222 COVID-19 vaccine. Using immunoSEQ multiplex PCR, the repertoire was profiled, and TCRdb retains in-frame clones only, with some absent. The sample has roughly 190,000 clones; roughly 91% are singletons. Sequencing used peripheral blood, obtained on day 0 of AZD1222 vaccination. These TCRs come from an adult in good health.

The chain carries TRBV5-1 and TRBJ2-5, with D unclear. The ends were cut back, 2 bases at V and 2 bases at J, with 10 bases in the middle. This CDR3 has 14 amino acids. Germline V gives CDR1 SGHRS, CDR2 YFSETQ. CDR3 DNA sequence: TGCGCCAGCAGCTTCCTTGTGGGGCAAGAGACCCAGTACTTC. Its protein product is CASSFLVGQETQYF.

The rearrangement uses TRBV11-1 and TRBJ2-3; D possibly corresponds to TRBD1 (5 bases). With 11 bases removed from V and 1 base from J, the gap between germline ends came to 13 bases. This CDR3 region has 13 residues. Per the germline V gene, CDR1 is SGHAT and CDR2 is FQDESV (reference sequence). The CDR3 nucleotides read TGTGCCGGTGGGCGACAGCGCACAGATACGCAGTATTTT. Residues: CAGGRQRTDTQYF. The full variable domain, rest sourced from reference TRBV11-1 and TRBJ2-3, is EAEVAQSPRYKITEKSQAVAFWCDPISGHATLYWYRQILGQGPELLVQFQDESVVDDSQLPKDRFSAERLKGVDSTLKIQPAELGDSAMYLCAGGRQRTDTQYFGPGTRLTVL.

V gene TRBV20-1 combines with J gene TRBJ2-7; 7 positions match TRBD1. The V and J ends lost 3 bases and 4 bases, in that order; junction bases with no gene match: 9. CDR1 and CDR2 from the germline V gene are DFQATT and SNEGSKA (reference sequence). CDR3 size: 14 residues. The CDR3 DNA reads as TGCAGTGCTAGTTTGGGACAGACGTTTTACGAGCAGTACTTC. It codes for CSASLGQTFYEQYF.

This chain links TRBV19 with TRBJ2-1; 13 bases are shared with TRBD2. CDR3 size: 16 residues. The V gene end was trimmed by 4 bases and the J gene end by 0 bases; junction bases not matched to a gene: 0. Germline CDR1 is LNHDA and CDR2 is SQIVND (reference sequence). As DNA, the CDR3 is TGTGCCAGTAGTAGACTAGCGGGAGGCTCCTACAATGAGCAGTTCTTC. This translates into CASSRLAGGSYNEQFF.

This clone has a single count. V gene TRBV7-9 combines with J gene TRBJ1-5; the D gene is possibly TRBD1 (5 bases). V lost 3 bases and J 0 bases, leaving 18 bases between the germline ends. Germline V gene lookup returns CDR1 SEHNR and CDR2 FQNEAQ (reference sequence). The CDR3 length is 18 residues. The CDR3 DNA reads TGTGCCAGCAGCTTGGGTATCCGGGGCACTAATAGCAATCAGCCCCAGCATTTT. Translation gives CASSLGIRGTNSNQPQHF.

This chain connects TRBV6-6 to TRBJ1-5; the D is unclear. Per germline, CDR1 MNHNY and CDR2 SVGAGI (reference sequence). The CDR3 has 14 amino acids. V lost 6 bases, J lost 0 bases, and 9 bases lay in between. For the CDR3, the DNA is TGTGCCAGCAGGGAGGCGGGTAGCAATCAGCCCCAGCATTTT. Protein product: CASREAGSNQPQHF.

This chain uses TRBV12-3 or TRBV12-4 with TRBJ1-1; D unclear. The CDR3 totals 13 residues. Trimming cost V 1 base and J 1 base, with 4 bases left between them. The CDR3 nucleotides read TGTGCCAGCAGTTTAGGGAGGAACACTGAAGCTTTCTTT. Its translation is CASSLGRNTEAFF.

This rearrangement joins TRBV27 to TRBJ1-1, with 7 bases aligning to TRBD1. J lost 3 bases, V lost 6 bases, and 4 bases had no gene match. Germline assignment: CDR1 MNHEY and CDR2 SMNVEV (reference sequence). The CDR3 runs to 13 residues. The CDR3, as DNA: TGTGCCAGCAGACCTACAGGGGACACTGAAGCTTTCTTT. Its translation: CASRPTGDTEAFF.

V gene TRBV19 combines with J gene TRBJ1-5; no clear D gene. Germline V gene lookup returns CDR1 LNHDA and CDR2 SQIVND (reference sequence). The CDR3 covers 16 residues. With 4 bases removed from V and 0 bases from J, the gap between germline ends came to 13 bases. CDR3 loop: CASSTTRVLSNQPQHF. CDR3 sequence (DNA): TGTGCCAGTAGTACCACAAGGGTACTTAGCAATCAGCCCCAGCATTTT. The full variable domain, rest sourced from reference TRBV19 and TRBJ1-5, is DGGITQSPKYLFRKEGQNVTLSCEQNLNHDAMYWYRQDPGQGLRLIYYSQIVNDFQKGDIAEGYSVSREKKESFPLTVTSAQKNPTAFYLCASSTTRVLSNQPQHFGDGTRLSIL.

V usage is TRBV27 and J usage is TRBJ2-1; a weak D match, TRBD1 (5 bases). The V end lost 0 bases, the J end lost 7 bases, and 7 bases lay between the germline ends. CDR1 and CDR2 (germline): MNHEY, SMNVEV (reference sequence). The CDR3 has 13 amino acids. The CDR3 nucleotides are TGTGCCAGCAGTTTATCGTGGACAAATGAGCAGTTCTTC. The encoded protein is CASSLSWTNEQFF.

The chain is built from TRBV29-1 and TRBJ2-7; tentative D call: TRBD2 (7 bases). With 3 bases removed from V and 0 bases from J, the gap between germline ends came to 21 bases. The CDR3 totals 17 residues. Germline loops: CDR1 SQVTM, CDR2 ANQGSEA. The CDR3 here is CSVEGFGGARSSYEQYF. For the CDR3, the DNA is TGCAGCGTTGAGGGTTTTGGGGGGGCCAGGAGCTCCTACGAGCAGTACTTC.

The rearrangement uses TRBV6-5 and TRBJ2-6, with D unclear. There are 14 residues in the CDR3. Germline V gene lookup returns CDR1 MNHEY and CDR2 SVGAGI. The V end lost 6 bases, the J end lost 0 bases, and 6 bases lay between the germline ends. For the CDR3, the DNA is TGTGCCAGCAGGTTGGTCTCTGGGGCCAACGTCCTGACTTTC. Its translation: CASRLVSGANVLTF.

The chain is built from TRBV28 and TRBJ2-5, with 13 nucleotides matching TRBD2. The CDR3 covers 17 residues. After removal of 7 bases from V and 5 bases from J, the junction contained 13 bases not matched to a gene. Per the germline V gene, CDR1 is MDHEN and CDR2 is SYDVKM. CDR3 residues: CASTTTRLAGGGETQYF. CDR3 nucleotide sequence: TGTGCCAGCACCACGACTCGACTAGCGGGAGGTGGGGAGACCCAGTACTTC.

The chain has TRBV10-3 and TRBJ2-6; D may be TRBD2 (7 bases). The CDR3 consists of 17 residues. Germline V gene data show CDR1 as ENHRY and CDR2 as SYGVKD. The germline V and J ends were trimmed by 8 bases and 0 bases, with 17 bases remaining between them. CDR3 bases: TGTGCCATCGCGGGAGAAGGGGGAAGCTCTGGGGCCAACGTCCTGACTTTC. Translation: CAIAGEGGSSGANVLTF.

V and J are TRBV27 and TRBJ1-2, with 8 bases identical to TRBD1. Germline V CDR1 and CDR2: MNHEY, SMNVEV (reference sequence). Trimming took 3 bases from V and 5 from J; bases not matched to a gene: 5. There are 14 residues in the CDR3. CDR3 sequence: CASSFRDRRYGYTF. As DNA, the CDR3 is TGTGCCAGCAGTTTCCGGGACAGGCGTTATGGCTACACCTTC.

The rearrangement uses TRBV12-3 or TRBV12-4 and TRBJ2-7; D remains ambiguous. Trimming took off 1 base at V and 3 bases at J, with 7 bases between the two ends. The CDR3 length is 13 residues. CDR3 amino acids: CASSLGRRYEQYF. CDR3 nucleotides: TGTGCCAGCAGTTTAGGACGCCGCTACGAGCAGTACTTC.

The CDR3 sequence is CASSFQGAETQYF. CDR3 nucleotide sequence: TGTGCCAGCAGTTTTCAGGGTGCGGAGACCCAGTACTTC. This chain links TRBV12-3 or TRBV12-4 with TRBJ2-5, with a possible D match to TRBD1 (5 bases). Deletions cut 3 bases from V and 5 bases from J, with 10 bases between. The CDR3 extends over 13 amino acids.

The CDR3 sequence is CASSPGGTDQPQHF. The CDR3, as DNA: TGCGCCAGCAGCCCCGGCGGGACCGATCAGCCCCAGCATTTT. The chain couples TRBV5-1 to TRBJ1-5; D may be TRBD1 (5 bases). Germline V gives CDR1 SGHRS, CDR2 YFSETQ. V gave up 4 bases and J gave up 5 bases, with 13 bases separating them. This CDR3 is 14 amino acids long.

This chain uses TRBV6-2 or TRBV6-3 with TRBJ1-1; D is perhaps TRBD1 (5 bases). The germline gives CDR1 MNHEY, CDR2 SVGEGT. V was cut by 0 bases and J by 0 bases, with 14 bases left in between. The CDR3 has 17 residues. The CDR3 here is CASSYSSQALLNTEAFF. DNA of the CDR3: TGTGCCAGCAGTTACTCGTCACAGGCCCTATTGAACACTGAAGCTTTCTTT.

The gene calls are TRBV11-2 and TRBJ2-5; TRBD2 might be the D (7 bases). CDR1 is SGHAT and CDR2 is FQNNGV in the germline V gene. Trimming cost V 5 bases and J 1 base, with 20 bases left between them. The CDR3 sequence is 17 residues long. CDR3 DNA sequence: TGTGCCAGCAGCGTCGGGGGGCAGGGCCCCAGCCAAGAGACCCAGTACTTC. Its translation is CASSVGGQGPSQETQYF.

The CDR3 loop is CASSPLPGDTEAFF. The DNA of the CDR3 is TGTGCCAGCTCACCACTTCCAGGGGACACTGAAGCTTTCTTT. The chain combines TRBV18 with TRBJ1-1, with D maybe TRBD1 (6 bases). The germline gives CDR1 KGHSH, CDR2 LQKENI. The V and J ends lost 1 base and 3 bases respectively, with 9 bases between them. This CDR3 is built from 14 residues. Full variable domain (remainder filled in from reference TRBV18 and TRBJ1-1): NAGVMQNPRHLVRRRGQEARLRCSPMKGHSHVYWYRQLPEEGLKFMVYLQKENIIDESGMPKERFSAEFPKEGPSILRIQQVVRGDSAAYFCASSPLPGDTEAFFGQGTRLTVV.

The V and J genes are TRBV5-1 and TRBJ2-7; 9 bases match TRBD2. This CDR3 spans 15 amino acids. V shed 3 bases, J shed 1 base, and the junction held 5 bases outside the gene matches. Per the germline V gene, CDR1 is SGHRS and CDR2 is YFSETQ. CDR3 DNA sequence: TGCGCCAGCAGCTATAGAGCGGGAGGATCCTACGAGCAGTACTTC. Its translation: CASSYRAGGSYEQYF.